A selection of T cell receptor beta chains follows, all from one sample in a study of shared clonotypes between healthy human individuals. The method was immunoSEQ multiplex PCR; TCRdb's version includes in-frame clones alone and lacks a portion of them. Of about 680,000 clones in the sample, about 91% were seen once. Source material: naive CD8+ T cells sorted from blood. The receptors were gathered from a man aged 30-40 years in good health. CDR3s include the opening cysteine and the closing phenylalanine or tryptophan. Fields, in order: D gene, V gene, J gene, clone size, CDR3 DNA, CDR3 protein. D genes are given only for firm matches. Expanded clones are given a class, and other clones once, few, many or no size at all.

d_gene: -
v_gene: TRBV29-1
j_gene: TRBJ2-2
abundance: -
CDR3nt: TGCAGCGTTAAACAGGCCCCCGGGGAGCTGTTTTTT
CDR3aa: CSVKQAPGELFF

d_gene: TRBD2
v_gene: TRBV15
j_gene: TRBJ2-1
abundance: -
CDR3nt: TGTGCCACCAGCCCAGGACTAGCGGGAGCCCTCGAGCAGTTCTTC
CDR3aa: CATSPGLAGALEQFF

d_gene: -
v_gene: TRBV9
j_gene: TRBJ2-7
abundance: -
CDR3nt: TGTGCCAGCAGCCCCCGGGGTTACGAGCAGTACTTC
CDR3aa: CASSPRGYEQYF

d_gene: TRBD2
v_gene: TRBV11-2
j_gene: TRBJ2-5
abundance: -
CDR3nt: TGTGCCAGCAGCCCCCATTTTTTAGCGGGTTATCAAGAGACCCAGTACTTC
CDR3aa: CASSPHFLAGYQETQYF

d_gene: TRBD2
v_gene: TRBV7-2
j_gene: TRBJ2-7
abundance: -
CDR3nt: TGTGCCAGCAGCCCACTTTTTGATCAGAGCGGGGGACCCTACGAGCAGTACTTC
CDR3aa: CASSPLFDQSGGPYEQYF

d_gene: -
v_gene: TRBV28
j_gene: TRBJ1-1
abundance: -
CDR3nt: TGTGCCAGCAGTCACCCCTCACCGGGACGCAGGAACACTGAAGCTTTCTTT
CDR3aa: CASSHPSPGRRNTEAFF

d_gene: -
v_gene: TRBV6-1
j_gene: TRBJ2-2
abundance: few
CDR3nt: TGTGCCAGCAGTCCCGGGGGAACCGGGGAGCTGTTTTTT
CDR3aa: CASSPGGTGELFF

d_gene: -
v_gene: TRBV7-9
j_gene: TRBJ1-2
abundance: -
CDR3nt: TGTGCCAGCAGCTTAATCGATGGCTACACCTTC
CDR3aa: CASSLIDGYTF

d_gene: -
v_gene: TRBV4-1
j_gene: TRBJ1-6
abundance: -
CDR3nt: TGCGCCAGCAGATTCCGGGACGGGAATAATTCACCCCTCCACTTT
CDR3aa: CASRFRDGNNSPLHF

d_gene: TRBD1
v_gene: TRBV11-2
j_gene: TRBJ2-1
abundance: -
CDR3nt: TGTGCCAGCAGCGGAACACAGGGGGGTATACACAATGAGCAGTTCTTC
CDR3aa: CASSGTQGGIHNEQFF

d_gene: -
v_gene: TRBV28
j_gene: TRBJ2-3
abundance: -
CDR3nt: TGTGCCAGCAGTCCCGGGCAGGGTACAGATACGCAGTATTTT
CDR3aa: CASSPGQGTDTQYF

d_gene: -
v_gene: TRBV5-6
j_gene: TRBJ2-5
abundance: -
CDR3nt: TGTGCCAGCAGCTTCGTCCAGGGCCAAGAGACCCAGTACTTC
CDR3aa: CASSFVQGQETQYF

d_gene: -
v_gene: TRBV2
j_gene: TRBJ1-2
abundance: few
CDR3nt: TGTGCCAGCAGTGCAGGGATCCATGGCTACACCTTC
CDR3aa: CASSAGIHGYTF

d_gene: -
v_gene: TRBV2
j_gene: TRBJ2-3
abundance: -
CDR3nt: TGTGCCAGCAGTGCTGTAGGGAGCACAGATACGCAGTATTTT
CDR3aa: CASSAVGSTDTQYF

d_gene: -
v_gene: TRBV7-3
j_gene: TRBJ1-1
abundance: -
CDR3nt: TGTGCCAGCAGCTTAATGATTGGTTCTGAAGCTTTCTTT
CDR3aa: CASSLMIGSEAFF

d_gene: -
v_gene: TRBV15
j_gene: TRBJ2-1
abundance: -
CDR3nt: TGTGCCACCAGCAGAGACTCGAGCACCGATGAGCAGTTCTTC
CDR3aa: CATSRDSSTDEQFF

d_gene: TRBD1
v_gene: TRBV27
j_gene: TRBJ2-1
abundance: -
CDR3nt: TGTGCCAGCAGTTTATCGGGGACAGGGTTCGGGGTCTTC
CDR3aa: CASSLSGTGFGVF

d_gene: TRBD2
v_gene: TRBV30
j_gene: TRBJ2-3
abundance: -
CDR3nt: TGTGCCTGGAGTGTACTAGCGGGAGGGGGCACAGATACGCAGTATTTT
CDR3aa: CAWSVLAGGGTDTQYF

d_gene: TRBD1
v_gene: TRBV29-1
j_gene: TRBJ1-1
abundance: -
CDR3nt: TGCAGCGCATTGACAGGGATGGTTGAAGCTTTCTTT
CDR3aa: CSALTGMVEAFF

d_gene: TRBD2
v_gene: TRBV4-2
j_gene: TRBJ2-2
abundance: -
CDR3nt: TGTGCCAGCAGCAAGGGACTAGGAAACACCGGGGAGCTGTTTTTT
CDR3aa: CASSKGLGNTGELFF

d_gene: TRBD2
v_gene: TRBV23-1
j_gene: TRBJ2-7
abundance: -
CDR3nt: TGCGCCAGCAGTCAATCCGGGGCTAGCGGGAGGCACTTCTCCTACGAGCAGTACTTC
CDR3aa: CASSQSGASGRHFSYEQYF